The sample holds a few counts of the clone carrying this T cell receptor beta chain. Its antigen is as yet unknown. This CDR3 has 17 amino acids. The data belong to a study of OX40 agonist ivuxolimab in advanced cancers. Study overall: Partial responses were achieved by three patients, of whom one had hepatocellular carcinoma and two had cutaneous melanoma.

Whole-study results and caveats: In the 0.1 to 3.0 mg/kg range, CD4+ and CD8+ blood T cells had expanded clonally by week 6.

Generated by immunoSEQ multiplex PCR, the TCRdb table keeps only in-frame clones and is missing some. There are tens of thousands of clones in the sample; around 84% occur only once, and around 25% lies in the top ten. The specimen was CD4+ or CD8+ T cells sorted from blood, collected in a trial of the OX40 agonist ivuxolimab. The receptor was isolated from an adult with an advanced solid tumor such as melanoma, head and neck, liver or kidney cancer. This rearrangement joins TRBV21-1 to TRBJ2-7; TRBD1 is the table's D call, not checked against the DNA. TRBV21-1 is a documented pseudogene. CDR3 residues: CASSKGSGQGMSYEQYF. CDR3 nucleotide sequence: TGTGCCAGCAGCAAAGGGTCGGGACAGGGTATGAGCTACGAGCAGTACTTC.